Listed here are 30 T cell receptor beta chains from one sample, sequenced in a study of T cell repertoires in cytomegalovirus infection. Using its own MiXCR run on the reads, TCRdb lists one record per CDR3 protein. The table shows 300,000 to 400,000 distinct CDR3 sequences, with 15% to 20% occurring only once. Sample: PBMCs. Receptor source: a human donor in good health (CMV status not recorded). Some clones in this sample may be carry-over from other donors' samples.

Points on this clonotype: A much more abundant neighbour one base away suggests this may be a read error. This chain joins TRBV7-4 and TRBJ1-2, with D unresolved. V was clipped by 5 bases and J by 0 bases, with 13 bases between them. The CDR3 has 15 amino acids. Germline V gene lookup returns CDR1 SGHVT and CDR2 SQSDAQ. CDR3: CASSPRHATNYGYTF. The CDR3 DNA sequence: TGTGCCAGCAGCCCCCGACATGCGACTAACTATGGCTACACCTTC.

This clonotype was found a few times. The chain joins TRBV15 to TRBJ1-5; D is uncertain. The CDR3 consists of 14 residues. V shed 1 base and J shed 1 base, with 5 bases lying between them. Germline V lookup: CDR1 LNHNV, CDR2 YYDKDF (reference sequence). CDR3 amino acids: CATSRGRSNQPQHF. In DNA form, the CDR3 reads TGTGCCACCAGCAGAGGGCGGAGCAATCAGCCCCAGCATTTT.

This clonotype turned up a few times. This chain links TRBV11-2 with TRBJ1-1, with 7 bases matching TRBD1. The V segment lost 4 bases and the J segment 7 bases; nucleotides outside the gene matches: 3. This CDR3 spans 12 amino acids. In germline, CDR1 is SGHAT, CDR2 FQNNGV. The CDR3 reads CASSSGDSEAFF. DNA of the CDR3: TGTGCCAGCAGCTCGGGGGACAGTGAAGCTTTCTTT.

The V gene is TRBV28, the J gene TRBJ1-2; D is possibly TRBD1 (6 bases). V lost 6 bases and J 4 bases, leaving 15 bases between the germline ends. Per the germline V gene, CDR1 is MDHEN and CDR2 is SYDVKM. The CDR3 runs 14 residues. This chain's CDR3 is CASRPVTGIYGYTF. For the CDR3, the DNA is TGTGCCAGCAGGCCAGTGACAGGAATCTATGGCTACACCTTC.

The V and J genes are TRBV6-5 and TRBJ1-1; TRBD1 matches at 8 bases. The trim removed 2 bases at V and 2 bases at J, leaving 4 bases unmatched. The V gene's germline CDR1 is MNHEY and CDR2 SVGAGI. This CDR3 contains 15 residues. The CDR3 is CASSYRGQGNTEAFF. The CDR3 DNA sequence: TGTGCCAGCAGTTACCGAGGACAGGGCAACACTGAAGCTTTCTTT.

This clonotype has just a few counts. CDR3 sequence reads: CASSLGGYRDIWGQYF. The CDR3 nucleotides read TGTGCCAGCAGCTTAGGGGGGTACCGAGACATATGGGGGCAGTACTTC. The chain combines TRBV7-8 with TRBJ2-7, with D perhaps being TRBD1 or TRBD2 (5 bases each). From germline, CDR1 is SGHVS and CDR2 FQNEAQ. With 1 base removed from V and 9 bases from J, the gap between germline ends came to 22 bases. This CDR3 contains 16 residues.

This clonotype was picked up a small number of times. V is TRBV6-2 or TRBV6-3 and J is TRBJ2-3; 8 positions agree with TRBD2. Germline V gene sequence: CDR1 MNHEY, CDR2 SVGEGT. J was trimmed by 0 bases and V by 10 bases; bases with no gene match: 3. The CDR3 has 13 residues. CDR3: CATRGGSTDTQYF. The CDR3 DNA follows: TGTGCCACCCGGGGGGGGAGCACAGATACGCAGTATTTT.

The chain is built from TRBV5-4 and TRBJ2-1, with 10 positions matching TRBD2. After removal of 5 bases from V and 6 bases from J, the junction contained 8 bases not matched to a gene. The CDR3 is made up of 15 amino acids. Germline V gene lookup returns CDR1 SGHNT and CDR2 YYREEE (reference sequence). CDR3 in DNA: TGTGCCAGCAGAATGGGCCTAGCGGGGGCCAATGAGCAGTTCTTC. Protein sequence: CASRMGLAGANEQFF. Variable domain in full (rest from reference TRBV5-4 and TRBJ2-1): ETGVTQSPTHLIKTRGQQVTLRCSSQSGHNTVSWYQQALGQGPQFIFQYYREEENGRGNFPPRFSGLQFPNYSSELNVNALELDDSALYLCASRMGLAGANEQFFGPGTRLTVL.

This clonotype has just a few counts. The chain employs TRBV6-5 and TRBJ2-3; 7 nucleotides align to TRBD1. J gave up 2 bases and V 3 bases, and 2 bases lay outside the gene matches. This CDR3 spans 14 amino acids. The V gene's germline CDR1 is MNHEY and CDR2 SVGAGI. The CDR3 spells CASSYTGDTDTQYF. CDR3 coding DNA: TGTGCCAGCAGTTATACAGGGGACACAGATACGCAGTATTTT.

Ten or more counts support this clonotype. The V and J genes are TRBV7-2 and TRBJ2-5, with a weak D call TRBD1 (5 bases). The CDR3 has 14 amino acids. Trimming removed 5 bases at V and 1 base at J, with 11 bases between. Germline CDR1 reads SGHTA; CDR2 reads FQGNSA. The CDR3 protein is CASSPRQTQETQYF. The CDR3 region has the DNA TGTGCCAGCAGCCCCCGACAGACCCAAGAGACCCAGTACTTC. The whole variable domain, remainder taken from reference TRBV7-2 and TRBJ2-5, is GAGVSQSPSNKVTEKGKDVELRCDPISGHTALYWYRQSLGQGLEFLIYFQGNSAPDKSGLPSDRFSAERTGGSVSTLTIQRTQQEDSAVYLCASSPRQTQETQYFGPGTRLLVL.

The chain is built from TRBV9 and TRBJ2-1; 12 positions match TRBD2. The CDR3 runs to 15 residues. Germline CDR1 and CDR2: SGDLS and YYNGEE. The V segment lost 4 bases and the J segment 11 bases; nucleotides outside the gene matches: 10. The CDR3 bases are TGTGCCAGCAGCCCCCCACTAGCGGGAGGTTTCCAGCAGTTCTTC. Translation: CASSPPLAGGFQQFF.

CDR3 residues: CSARDGTRNTDTQYF. As DNA, the CDR3 is TGCAGTGCTAGAGACGGGACACGCAACACAGATACGCAGTATTTT. V is TRBV20-1 and J is TRBJ2-3, with a possible D match to TRBD1 (6 bases). Germline CDR1 is DFQATT and CDR2 is SNEGSKA (reference sequence). This CDR3 region has 15 residues. V lost 0 bases and J lost 2, with 12 bases in between.

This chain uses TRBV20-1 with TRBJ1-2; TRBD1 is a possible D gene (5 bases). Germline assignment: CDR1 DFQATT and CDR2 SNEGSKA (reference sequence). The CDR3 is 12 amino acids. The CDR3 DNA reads TGCACCGCGGGGGAAGCGGTCTATGGCTACACCTTC. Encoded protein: CTAGEAVYGYTF.

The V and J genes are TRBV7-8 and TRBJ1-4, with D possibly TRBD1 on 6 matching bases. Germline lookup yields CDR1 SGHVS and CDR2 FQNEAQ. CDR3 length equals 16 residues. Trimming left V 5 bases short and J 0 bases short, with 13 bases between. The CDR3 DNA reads TGTGCCAGCAGCCCCGGACAGCCGGCAACTAATGAAAAACTGTTTTTT. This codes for CASSPGQPATNEKLFF. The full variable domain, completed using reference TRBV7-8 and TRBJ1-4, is GAGVSQSPRYKVAKRGQDVALRCDPISGHVSLFWYQQALGQGPEFLTYFQNEAQLDKSGLPSDRFFAERPEGSVSTLKIQRTQQEDSAVYLCASSPGQPATNEKLFFGSGTQLSVL.

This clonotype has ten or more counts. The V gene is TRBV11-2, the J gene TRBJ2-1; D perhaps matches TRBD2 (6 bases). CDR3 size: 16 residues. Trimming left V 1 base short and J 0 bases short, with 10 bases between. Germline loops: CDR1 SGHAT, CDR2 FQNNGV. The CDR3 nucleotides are TGTGCCAGCAGCTTAGTCGGGGGAGGCTCCTACAATGAGCAGTTCTTC. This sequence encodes CASSLVGGGSYNEQFF.

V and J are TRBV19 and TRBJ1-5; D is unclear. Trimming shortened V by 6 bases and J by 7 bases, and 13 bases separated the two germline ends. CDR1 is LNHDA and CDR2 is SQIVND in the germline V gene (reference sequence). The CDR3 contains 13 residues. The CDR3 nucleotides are TGTGCCAGTAGGTCAGGTTCCAAACAGCCCCAGCATTTT. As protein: CASRSGSKQPQHF.

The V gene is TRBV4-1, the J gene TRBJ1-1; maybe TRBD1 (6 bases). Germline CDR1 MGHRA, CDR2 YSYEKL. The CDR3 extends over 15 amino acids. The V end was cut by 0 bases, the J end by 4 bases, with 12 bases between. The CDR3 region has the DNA TGCGCCAGCAGCCAAGAGTCTACAGGGATCACTGAAGCTTTCTTT. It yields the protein CASSQESTGITEAFF.

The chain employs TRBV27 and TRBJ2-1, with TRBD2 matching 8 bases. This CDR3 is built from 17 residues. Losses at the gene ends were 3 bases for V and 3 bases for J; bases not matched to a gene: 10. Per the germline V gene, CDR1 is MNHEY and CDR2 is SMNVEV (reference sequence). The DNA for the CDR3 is TGTGCCAGCAGTTTGCCCTATGGAGCGGGGGTCTACAATGAGCAGTTCTTC. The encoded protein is CASSLPYGAGVYNEQFF.

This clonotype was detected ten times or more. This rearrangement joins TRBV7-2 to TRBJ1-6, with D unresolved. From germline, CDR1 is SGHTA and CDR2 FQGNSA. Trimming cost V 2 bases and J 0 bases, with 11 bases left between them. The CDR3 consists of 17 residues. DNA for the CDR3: TGTGCCAGCAGCTTATTCCCTGGAAGCTCCTATAATTCACCCCTCCACTTT. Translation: CASSLFPGSSYNSPLHF. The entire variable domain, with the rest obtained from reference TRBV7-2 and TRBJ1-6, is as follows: GAGVSQSPSNKVTEKGKDVELRCDPISGHTALYWYRQSLGQGLEFLIYFQGNSAPDKSGLPSDRFSAERTGGSVSTLTIQRTQQEDSAVYLCASSLFPGSSYNSPLHFGNGTRLTVT.

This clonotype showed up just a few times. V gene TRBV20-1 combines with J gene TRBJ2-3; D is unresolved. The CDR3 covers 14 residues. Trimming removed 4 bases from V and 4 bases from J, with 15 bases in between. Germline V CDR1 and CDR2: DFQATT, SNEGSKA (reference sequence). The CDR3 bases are TGCAGTGCTAAAGGTGGAGCTTCTCCAGATACGCAGTATTTT. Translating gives CSAKGGASPDTQYF.

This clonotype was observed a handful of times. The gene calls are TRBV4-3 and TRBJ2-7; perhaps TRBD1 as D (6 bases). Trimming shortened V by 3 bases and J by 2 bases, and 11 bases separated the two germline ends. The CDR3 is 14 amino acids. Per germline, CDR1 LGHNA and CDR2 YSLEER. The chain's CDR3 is CASSQDSGPYEQYF. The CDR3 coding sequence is TGCGCCAGCAGCCAGGACAGTGGCCCCTACGAGCAGTACTTC.

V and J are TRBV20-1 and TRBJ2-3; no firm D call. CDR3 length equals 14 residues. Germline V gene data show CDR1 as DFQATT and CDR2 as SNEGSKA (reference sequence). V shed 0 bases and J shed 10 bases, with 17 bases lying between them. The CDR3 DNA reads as TGCAGTGCTAGAGACCTCTCCACGACGGGCGCGCAGTATTTT. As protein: CSARDLSTTGAQYF.

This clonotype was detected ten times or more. The CDR3 nucleotides read TGTGCCAGCAATCCGCTCTGGCCGAACACTGAAGCTTTCTTT. Translated: CASNPLWPNTEAFF. This chain connects TRBV12-3 or TRBV12-4 to TRBJ1-1; D ambiguous. The CDR3 loop spans 14 amino acids. Trimming took off 7 bases at V and 1 base at J, with 13 bases between the two ends.

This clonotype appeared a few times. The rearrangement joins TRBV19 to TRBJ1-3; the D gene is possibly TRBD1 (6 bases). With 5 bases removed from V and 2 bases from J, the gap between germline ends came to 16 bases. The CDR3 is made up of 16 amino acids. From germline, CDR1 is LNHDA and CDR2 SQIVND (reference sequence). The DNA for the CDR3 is TGTGCCAGTAGTCCCGGAGCAGGGGCGGCTGGAAACACCATATATTTT. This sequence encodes CASSPGAGAAGNTIYF.

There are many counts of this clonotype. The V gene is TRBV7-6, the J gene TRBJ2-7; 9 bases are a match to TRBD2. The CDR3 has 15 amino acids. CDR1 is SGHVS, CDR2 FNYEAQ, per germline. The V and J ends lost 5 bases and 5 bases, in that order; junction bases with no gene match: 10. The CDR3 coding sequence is TGTGCCAGCAGCCGAATAGCGGGAGTAGGAAACGAGCAGTACTTC. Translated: CASSRIAGVGNEQYF. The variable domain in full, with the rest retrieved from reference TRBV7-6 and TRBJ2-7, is GAGVSQSPRYKVTKRGQDVALRCDPISGHVSLYWYRQALGQGPEFLTYFNYEAQQDKSGLPNDRFSAERPEGSISTLTIQRTEQRDSAMYRCASSRIAGVGNEQYFGPGTRLTVT.

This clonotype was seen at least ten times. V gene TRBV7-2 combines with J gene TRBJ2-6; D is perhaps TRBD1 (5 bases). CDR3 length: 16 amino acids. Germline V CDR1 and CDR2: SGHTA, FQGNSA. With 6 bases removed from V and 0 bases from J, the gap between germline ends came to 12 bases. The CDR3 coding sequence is TGTGCCAGCAGTAGGGGCCCCAGCTCTGGGGCCAACGTCCTGACTTTC. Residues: CASSRGPSSGANVLTF. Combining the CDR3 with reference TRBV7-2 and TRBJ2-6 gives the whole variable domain GAGVSQSPSNKVTEKGKDVELRCDPISGHTALYWYRQSLGQGLEFLIYFQGNSAPDKSGLPSDRFSAERTGGSVSTLTIQRTQQEDSAVYLCASSRGPSSGANVLTFGAGSRLTVL.

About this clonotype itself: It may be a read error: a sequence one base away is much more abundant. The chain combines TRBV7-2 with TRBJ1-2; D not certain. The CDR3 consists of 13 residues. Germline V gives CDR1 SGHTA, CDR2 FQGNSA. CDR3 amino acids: CAGSPWTFSGYTF. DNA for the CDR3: TGTGCCGGCAGCCCATGGACGTTCTCTGGCTACACCTTC.

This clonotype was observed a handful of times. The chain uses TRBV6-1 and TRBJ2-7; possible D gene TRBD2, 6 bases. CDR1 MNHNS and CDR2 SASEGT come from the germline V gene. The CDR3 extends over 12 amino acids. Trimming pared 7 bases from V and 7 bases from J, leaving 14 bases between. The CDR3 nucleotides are TGTGCCAGCACCGGGACTCTTGGGGAGCAGTACTTC. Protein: CASTGTLGEQYF.

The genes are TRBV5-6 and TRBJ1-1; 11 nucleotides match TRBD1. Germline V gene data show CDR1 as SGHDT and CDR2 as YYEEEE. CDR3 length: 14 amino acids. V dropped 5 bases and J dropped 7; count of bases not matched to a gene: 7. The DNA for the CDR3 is TGTGCCAGCAGTTGGGACAGGGGGGTAGATGAAGCTTTCTTT. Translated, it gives CASSWDRGVDEAFF. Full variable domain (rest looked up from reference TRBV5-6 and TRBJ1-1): DAGVTQSPTHLIKTRGQQVTLRCSPKSGHDTVSWYQQALGQGPQFIFQYYEEEERQRGNFPDRFSGHQFPNYSSELNVNALLLGDSALYLCASSWDRGVDEAFFGQGTRLTVV.

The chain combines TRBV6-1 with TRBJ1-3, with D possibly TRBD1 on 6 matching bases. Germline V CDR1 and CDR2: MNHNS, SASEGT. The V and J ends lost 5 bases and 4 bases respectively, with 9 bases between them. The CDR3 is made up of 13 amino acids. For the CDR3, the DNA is TGTGCCAGCAGTTACGACAGGGGAAACACCATATATTTT. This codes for CASSYDRGNTIYF.